These T cell receptor beta chains were read from a single sample in a study of Graves' ophthalmopathy and Graves' hyperthyroidism. TCRdb re-called the multiplex PCR reads with MiXCR, one entry per CDR3 protein. The table shows hundreds of thousands of distinct CDR3 sequences, with over 40% occurring only once. Sequencing input: peripheral blood. Receptor source: an adult man with Graves' ophthalmopathy. Each CDR3 is given with its conserved first and last residue. The D gene is left open where the match is weak. A row's size may be missing; if present it is once, few, many or a size class.

CDR3 protein | CDR3 DNA | V gene | D gene | CDR3 length | J gene | clone size
CASSMTKRGYRTEAFF | TGTGCCAGTAGTATGACGAAAAGGGGGTACAGGACTGAAGCTTTCTTT | TRBV19 | NA | 16 | TRBJ1-1 | few
CATSEPQTRATDGYTF | TGTGCCACCAGTGAACCTCAAACCAGGGCAACGGATGGCTACACCTTC | TRBV24-1 | NA | 16 | TRBJ1-2 | many
CASSIQPGRSYEQYF | TGTGCCAGTAGTATACAACCGGGACGGTCCTACGAGCAGTACTTC | TRBV19 | NA | 15 | TRBJ2-7 | few
CASSFSTSGGSSYEQYF | TGTGCCAGCAGTTTCTCGACTAGCGGGGGTAGCTCCTACGAGCAGTACTTC | TRBV10-3 | TRBD2 | 17 | TRBJ2-7 | few
CASSTNRVENTGELFF | TGCGCCAGCAGCACAAACAGGGTAGAGAACACCGGGGAGCTGTTTTTT | TRBV5-1 | NA | 16 | TRBJ2-2 | NA
CASSQEPGGNSPLHF | TGTGCCAGCAGCCAAGAGCCTGGGGGAAATTCACCCCTCCACTTT | TRBV7-9 | NA | 15 | TRBJ1-6 | many
CSVESDSRDAYF | TGCAGCGTTGAATCCGACTCACGGGATGCGTACTTC | TRBV29-1 | NA | 12 | TRBJ2-7 | many
CASSPPSVLANYGYTF | TGTGCCAGCAGTCCACCTTCAGTGCTAGCTAACTATGGCTACACCTTC | TRBV6-6 | NA | 16 | TRBJ1-2 | few
CASSLQAQYF | TGTGCCAGCAGTCTCCAGGCCCAGTACTTC | TRBV2 | NA | 10 | TRBJ2-5 | NA
CVSSSDPSTYRDSREQYF | TGCGTCAGCAGCTCCGATCCCTCTACTTACAGGGACTCCCGCGAGCAGTACTTC | TRBV5-1 | NA | 18 | TRBJ2-7 | NA
CASSLNRAWSKAFF | TGTGCCAGCAGCTTAAACAGGGCTTGGTCGAAAGCTTTCTTT | TRBV11-1 | NA | 14 | TRBJ1-1 | NA
CASSYLGGNEQYF | TGTGCCAGCAGTTACTTGGGGGGAAACGAGCAGTACTTC | TRBV2 | NA | 13 | TRBJ2-7 | NA
CSSLWGVNYGYTF | TGCAGCAGTTTGTGGGGCGTTAACTATGGCTACACCTTC | TRBV29-1 | NA | 13 | TRBJ1-2 | NA
CASSPRGGARTGELFF | TGTGCCAGCAGCCCCCGAGGAGGGGCACGGACCGGGGAGCTGTTTTTT | TRBV9 | NA | 16 | TRBJ2-2 | few
CATSDLRQAQETQYF | TGTGCCACCAGTGACCTAAGACAGGCCCAAGAGACCCAGTACTTC | TRBV24-1 | NA | 15 | TRBJ2-5 | many
CASSSGQTREQYF | TGTGCCAGTAGTTCGGGACAGACTAGGGAGCAGTACTTC | TRBV19 | NA | 13 | TRBJ2-7 | many
CASSSSGSTGELFF | TGTGCCAGCAGCTCTAGCGGGAGTACCGGGGAGCTGTTTTTT | TRBV7-3 | TRBD2 | 14 | TRBJ2-2 | many
CASSDGHFYGYTF | TGTGCCAGCAGTGATGGACACTTCTATGGCTACACCTTC | TRBV12-3/TRBV12-4 | NA | 13 | TRBJ1-2 | many
CSVRDRENGYTF | TGCAGCGTTCGGGACAGGGAAAATGGCTACACCTTC | TRBV29-1 | TRBD1 | 12 | TRBJ1-2 | once
CASSLRGHSPLHF | TGTGCCAGCAGTCTAAGGGGTCATTCACCCCTCCACTTT | TRBV12-3/TRBV12-4 | NA | 13 | TRBJ1-6 | many
CASSIGQASYEQYF | TGCGCCAGCAGCATCGGACAAGCCTCCTACGAGCAGTACTTC | TRBV5-1 | NA | 14 | TRBJ2-7 | NA
CASSQDWGGETQYF | TGTGCCAGCAGCCAAGATTGGGGTGGTGAGACCCAGTACTTC | TRBV14 | NA | 14 | TRBJ2-5 | many
CSVEEGAGVKETQYF | TGCAGCGTTGAAGAGGGGGCGGGAGTGAAAGAGACCCAGTACTTC | TRBV29-1 | NA | 15 | TRBJ2-5 | many
CATRAGTGGSPLHF | TGTGCCACCAGGGCCGGGACAGGTGGTTCACCCCTCCACTTT | TRBV15 | TRBD1 | 14 | TRBJ1-6 | NA
CASSTGDRGLVEQYF | TGCGCCAGCAGCACAGGGGACAGGGGGCTGGTGGAGCAGTACTTC | TRBV5-1 | TRBD1 | 15 | TRBJ2-7 | NA
CASSQELRVSTGANVLTF | TGTGCCAGCAGCCAAGAATTAAGGGTCAGCACCGGGGCCAACGTCCTGACTTTC | TRBV14 | NA | 18 | TRBJ2-6 | NA
CSVEPDRARETQYF | TGCAGCGTTGAGCCGGACAGGGCGAGGGAGACCCAGTACTTC | TRBV29-1 | TRBD1 | 14 | TRBJ2-5 | NA
CASSSGQFNGYTF | TGCGCCAGTAGCTCGGGACAGTTCAATGGCTACACCTTC | TRBV5-5 | TRBD1 | 13 | TRBJ1-2 | NA
CASSPGGLAPHEQYF | TGTGCCAGCAGCCCAGGGGGACTAGCCCCCCACGAGCAGTACTTC | TRBV7-2 | TRBD2 | 15 | TRBJ2-7 | once
CASSKVDQGSGDRSATVYEQYF | TGTGCCAGCAGCAAAGTGGACCAGGGTTCGGGGGACCGTAGCGCGACCGTCTACGAGCAGTACTTC | TRBV25-1 | NA | 22 | TRBJ2-7 | many
CSARYGRSTGELFF | TGCAGTGCTAGGTACGGGAGGAGCACCGGGGAGCTGTTTTTT | TRBV20-1 | TRBD2 | 14 | TRBJ2-2 | NA
CARDQGNGANVLTF | TGTGCCAGGGACCAGGGTAATGGGGCCAACGTCCTGACTTTC | TRBV2 | NA | 14 | TRBJ2-6 | many
CSVGDRVTGEQYF | TGCAGCGTGGGCGACAGGGTTACGGGTGAGCAGTACTTC | TRBV29-1 | TRBD1 | 13 | TRBJ2-7 | NA
CASSYTSGGDTF | TGTGCCAGCAGTTATACTAGCGGGGGAGACACCTTC | TRBV2 | NA | 12 | TRBJ1-2 | NA
CASSQRDRYNSPLHF | TGTGCCAGCAGTCAACGAGACCGATATAATTCACCCCTCCACTTT | TRBV6-5 | NA | 15 | TRBJ1-6 | NA
CASSYQGSAQYF | TGTGCCAGCAGCTATCAGGGGTCGGCGCAGTATTTT | TRBV7-9 | NA | 12 | TRBJ2-3 | NA